Detailed here is one T cell receptor beta chain. Its antigen target is currently unknown. Per-base quality was not reported, and no clone a single base away is much larger than it. Instrument on record: Illumina NovaSeq 6000. Synthesis of TCR cDNA relied on 5'RACE template switching, a step that introduced a universal primer site along with unique molecular identifiers. Priming for cDNA synthesis came from both the TCR alpha and TCR beta constant segments. Library amplification involved two PCR steps, and the second step added sample barcodes and sequencing adapters. Sequencing of libraries was done on Illumina HiSeq 2500 (2x100 bp) or NovaSeq (2x150 bp). In the authors' own workflow: MIGEC handled demultiplexing of reads and collapsing into UMI consensus sequences, while MiXCR performed V(D)J alignment. Vaccine-responding clonotypes were identified with edgeR using replicate PBMC samples, with FDR below 0.01 and a log2 fold change above 5 up to day 15 being required. Each bulk clonotype was labeled CD4 or CD8 based on which sequenced repertoire, CD4 or CD8, contained the clonotype at higher abundance. Clones were called with MiXCR by TCRdb after fastp trimmed the public reads at Q25, and only in-frame beta chains were retained. Every CDR3 protein is listed once, alongside the most common genes and DNA of its rows. The V and J calls and clone size are TCRdb's, not the authors'. This sample holds about 430,000 distinct CDR3 sequences; about 19% were observed only once. The ten most abundant clones make up 15% to 20% of the sample.

The germline V gene provides CDR1 MNHNS and CDR2 SASEGT. From V the trimming removes 4 bases and from J it removes 3 bases, while the gene matches leave 12 bases of the junction unaccounted for. The CDR3 holds 17 amino acids from the cysteine to the phenylalanine. CDR3 DNA only is kept here, 51 bases in frame from base 1. The data derive from a study of T cells after yellow fever vaccination (dated by TCRdb to between 2018 and 2020). For the study in its entirety: Libraries from fractions with low cell numbers were prepared with the SMART-Seq v4 Ultra Low Input RNA kit. Two healthy male donors made up the cohort, one aged 18 to 29 years and the other aged 30 to 40 years. Blood was collected at multiple timepoints before and after primary and secondary immunization, and bulk PBMC replicates and cell subsets were isolated. Bulk TCR alpha and beta repertoires were sequenced longitudinally to track T-cell clones before and after primary and booster YFV17D yellow fever vaccination.

The treatment or condition label corresponds to: live attenuated yellow fever vaccine strain. At every blood-draw timepoint, two biological replicates of bulk PBMCs were collected. A standard Ficoll-Paque protocol was used to isolate PBMCs from peripheral blood. RNA was extracted with TriZol from bulk PBMCs, CD4 and CD8 fractions, and dextramer-positive and dextramer-negative fractions. What the authors observed across the whole study: Because abundant contaminating clonotypes from the bulk population could be contained in FACS-sorted repertoires, computational filtering was required. The secondary T-cell response was weaker than the primary response but faster, peaking on day 5 instead of day 15. Most clones expanded after primary vaccination (roughly 96% of CD4 and 88% of CD8) were re-detected after the booster, suggesting that broad memory maintenance occurred. Because the study included only a couple of donors, the extent to which the findings can be generalized is limited. A small fraction of clonotypes showed up in both the CD4 and CD8 compartments, probably as a result of convergent recombination.

Specimen: PBMCs, collected before the yellow fever booster vaccination. This receptor was taken from a man aged 18 to 35 who received the YFV17D yellow fever vaccine. This chain is built from TRBV6-1 and TRBJ1-5; the junction holds 7 bases that match TRBD1. The nucleotide sequence is TGTGCCAGCAGTGGACAGGGAATAAGCCTCACCAATCAGCCCCAGCATTTT. The resulting protein is CASSGQGISLTNQPQHF.